The 8 T cell receptor beta chains reported below all come from one sample, sequenced in a study of OX40 agonist ivuxolimab in advanced cancers. Libraries were prepared by immunoSEQ multiplex PCR; TCRdb keeps only in-frame clonotypes and omits some of them. The sample shows 25,000 to 30,000 clones, approximately 81% of them seen only once. The material was CD4+ or CD8+ T cells sorted from blood, obtained in a trial of the OX40 agonist ivuxolimab. The receptors were gathered from an adult with an advanced solid tumor such as melanoma, head and neck, liver or kidney cancer.

The chain joins TRBV5-1 to TRBJ2-2; D might be TRBD1 (5 bases). This CDR3 comprises 14 residues. The ends were cut back, 2 bases at V and 1 base at J, with 6 bases in the middle. Looked up from germline, CDR1 is SGHRS and CDR2 is YFSETQ. The CDR3 nucleotides read TGCGCCAGCAGCTTCGACAGGAACACCGGGGAGCTGTTTTTT. It codes for CASSFDRNTGELFF.

The rearrangement joins TRBV7-2 to TRBJ1-1, with D possibly matching TRBD1 (6 bases). CDR1 is SGHTA, CDR2 FQGNSA, per germline. V gave up 5 bases and J gave up 1 base, with 14 bases separating them. The CDR3 is made up of 15 amino acids. CDR3 sequence reads: CASSRAQGTNTEAFF. The CDR3 DNA reads as TGTGCCAGCAGCCGGGCACAGGGAACGAACACTGAAGCTTTCTTT.

V usage is TRBV5-5 and J usage is TRBJ1-6, with no clear D. The CDR3 runs 17 residues. V dropped 1 base and J dropped 0 bases, with 11 bases sitting between them. Per the germline V gene, CDR1 is SGHKS and CDR2 is YYEKEE (reference sequence). CDR3 loop: CASSLRAESSYNSPLHF. In nucleotides, the CDR3 is TGTGCCAGCAGCTTGCGGGCAGAAAGCTCCTATAATTCACCCCTCCACTTT.

The chain has TRBV5-6 and TRBJ2-6; D might be TRBD1 (6 bases). Germline loops: CDR1 SGHDT, CDR2 YYEEEE. The CDR3 sequence is 15 residues long. The V gene lost 7 bases and the J gene lost 0 bases, with 11 bases spanning the gap. This CDR3 reads CASEFRGSGANVLTF. CDR3 DNA: TGTGCCAGCGAATTCAGGGGCTCTGGGGCCAACGTCCTGACTTTC.

The rearrangement links TRBV7-6 to TRBJ1-2; no firm D call. This CDR3 region has 12 residues. Germline lookup yields CDR1 SGHVS and CDR2 FNYEAQ. The ends were cut back, 3 bases at V and 3 bases at J, with 5 bases in the middle. The CDR3 loop is CASSLDDYGYTF. DNA for the CDR3: TGTGCCAGCAGCTTGGATGACTATGGCTACACCTTC.

V gene TRBV27 combines with J gene TRBJ2-3; a possible D gene is TRBD1 (5 bases). V lost 5 bases and J lost 3, with 15 bases in between. The CDR3 sequence is 15 residues long. CDR1 is MNHEY, CDR2 SMNVEV, per germline (reference sequence). CDR3 nucleotide sequence: TGTGCCAGCAGTCCCATAGGGGTGGCAACAGATACGCAGTATTTT. It yields the protein CASSPIGVATDTQYF.

The V call is TRBV19, the J call TRBJ2-1; possible D gene TRBD2, 6 bases. This CDR3 is 14 amino acids long. Trimming removed 5 bases at V and 2 bases at J, with 10 bases between. Germline CDR1 is LNHDA and CDR2 is SQIVND (reference sequence). The CDR3 loop is CASSATSTYNEQFF. The CDR3, as DNA: TGTGCCAGTAGTGCGACTAGTACCTACAATGAGCAGTTCTTC.

Concerning this clone: Different DNA sequences within this sample yield the same CDR3. The chain carries TRBV15 and TRBJ2-7; a possible D gene is TRBD2 (5 bases). The CDR3 consists of 13 residues. With 0 bases removed from V and 3 bases from J, the gap between germline ends came to 6 bases. Germline values: CDR1 LNHNV, CDR2 YYDKDF (reference sequence). The CDR3 sequence is CATSRDRGYEQYF. The CDR3 coding sequence is TGTGCCACCAGCAGAGATCGGGGCTACGAGCAGTACTTC.